A selection of T cell receptor beta chains follows, all from one sample in a study of metastatic and nonmetastatic thyroid tumors. TCRdb re-called clones from the PCR reads using MiXCR. The sample has 21,000 or so clones, 28% seen once. Sequences were obtained from tumor tissue. The source is a male donor with papillary thyroid cancer or a benign thyroid nodule (not recorded which). Some clones in this sample may be carry-over from other donors' samples. CDR3s include the opening cysteine and the closing phenylalanine or tryptophan. D genes are given only for firm matches. Only some rows state a clone size, as once, few, many or a class for expanded clones.

>-|-|TRBJ2-3|TRBV5-1
TGCGCCAGCAGCTGGGTGGGCTCCGCTAGCACAGATACGCAGTATTTT
CASSWVGSASTDTQYF
>TRBD2|-|TRBJ2-3|TRBV6-1
TGTGCCAGCAGTGGACTAGCGGGGGGGCCAGATACGCAGTATTTT
CASSGLAGGPDTQYF
>-|-|TRBJ1-2|TRBV28
TGTGCCAGCAGCCCACCGGGGGACGGGTATGGCTACACCTTC
CASSPPGDGYGYTF
>TRBD2|-|TRBJ2-3|TRBV7-3
TGTGCCAGCAGCTCAAAGCGGGAGGGACTCACAGATACGCAGTATTTT
CASSSKREGLTDTQYF
>TRBD1|-|TRBJ1-3|TRBV20-1
TGCAGTTCTAAGCGGACAGGGGGAAACACCATATATTTT
CSSKRTGGNTIYF
>-|-|TRBJ2-2|TRBV27
TGTGCCAGCAGTTATACAGGGACCGTCACCGGGGAGCTGTTTTTT
CASSYTGTVTGELFF
>-|many|TRBJ1-4|TRBV7-9
TGTGCCAGCAGCCAGGCAGGGAGGAAACTGTTTTTT
CASSQAGRKLFF
>-|-|TRBJ2-2|TRBV6-6
TGTGCCAGCAGTTACCAAGTCGCCGGGGAGCTGTTTTTT
CASSYQVAGELFF
>TRBD1|-|TRBJ1-4|TRBV19
TGTGCCAGTTCTCACAGGGGAGAAACTAATGAAAAACTGTTTTTT
CASSHRGETNEKLFF
>-|-|TRBJ2-2|TRBV5-1
TGCGCCAGCCTACTGGGGGATTCGGACACCGGGGAGCTGTTTTTT
CASLLGDSDTGELFF
>TRBD1|-|TRBJ1-2|TRBV12-3/TRBV12-4
TGTGCCAGCACCCCCGGACAGGTAGGGGCTGGCTACACCTTC
CASTPGQVGAGYTF